Below are 13 T cell receptor beta chains sequenced from a single sample in a study of T cell responses to AZD1222 COVID-19 vaccine. Libraries were prepared by immunoSEQ multiplex PCR; TCRdb keeps only in-frame clonotypes and omits some of them. The repertoire holds 90,000 to 150,000 clones, with approximately 90% as singletons. The sample here was peripheral blood, taken 28 days after the second AZD1222 dose. These receptors all come from an adult who received the AZD1222 COVID-19 vaccine.

This chain joins TRBV18 and TRBJ2-5, with 8 bases lining up with TRBD1. Germline lookup yields CDR1 KGHSH and CDR2 LQKENI. V lost 3 bases, J lost 5 bases, and 5 bases stayed unmatched. The CDR3 runs to 14 residues. The CDR3: CASSPQGQAETQYF. The CDR3 DNA reads TGTGCCAGCTCACCGCAGGGACAGGCTGAGACCCAGTACTTC.

The chain couples TRBV28 to TRBJ2-2; no definite D call. The CDR3 runs to 15 residues. Trimming pared 6 bases from V and 5 bases from J, leaving 16 bases between. Germline V lookup: CDR1 MDHEN, CDR2 SYDVKM. This CDR3 is CASSQFRLGTGELFF. CDR3 coding DNA: TGTGCCAGCAGCCAATTCCGACTTGGGACCGGGGAGCTGTTTTTT.

The rearrangement uses TRBV28 and TRBJ1-4; no firm D call. Looked up from germline, CDR1 is MDHEN and CDR2 is SYDVKM. The V and J ends lost 11 bases and 0 bases respectively, with 22 bases between them. The CDR3 spans 17 residues. The chain's CDR3 is CAAKGYSSRTTNEKLFF. The CDR3 region has the DNA TGTGCCGCCAAGGGCTACTCTTCCCGAACAACTAATGAAAAACTGTTTTTT. The whole variable domain, remainder taken from reference TRBV28 and TRBJ1-4, is DVKVTQSSRYLVKRTGEKVFLECVQDMDHENMFWYRQDPGLGLRLIYFSYDVKMKEKGDIPEGYSVSREKKERFSLILESASTNQTSMYLCAAKGYSSRTTNEKLFFGSGTQLSVL.

V gene TRBV5-1 combines with J gene TRBJ2-5, with D unclear. The CDR3 runs 12 residues. Between the trimmed V and J ends, which lost 6 bases and 0 bases, there was a span of 6 bases. Germline assignment: CDR1 SGHRS and CDR2 YFSETQ. Written as DNA, the CDR3 is TGCGCCAGCAAGCAGAACCAAGAGACCCAGTACTTC. It translates to CASKQNQETQYF.

This chain links TRBV2 with TRBJ1-2, with D tentatively TRBD1 (6 bases). Germline V gives CDR1 SNHLY, CDR2 FYNNEI. The CDR3 contains 14 residues. Trimming pared 6 bases from V and 2 bases from J, leaving 13 bases between. CDR3 DNA sequence: TGTGCCAGCAGGTTGGACAGAGTCAACTATGGCTACACCTTC. Residues: CASRLDRVNYGYTF.

This clone was recorded a few times. The chain uses TRBV6-5 and TRBJ2-7; TRBD2 might be the D (6 bases). Per the germline V gene, CDR1 is MNHEY and CDR2 is SVGAGI. This CDR3 has 13 residues. Trimming took 8 bases from V and 6 from J, leaving 17 bases between them. The CDR3 is CASSSGSPLEQYF. The CDR3 coding sequence is TGTGCCAGCTCCAGCGGGTCGCCCCTCGAGCAGTACTTC.

This clone turned up a few times. The J gene is TRBJ1-2, the V gene TRBV2; weak D call: TRBD1 (5 bases). The CDR3 contains 14 residues. V shed 2 bases and J shed 4 bases, with 11 bases lying between them. Germline V CDR1 and CDR2: SNHLY, FYNNEI. In DNA form, the CDR3 reads TGTGCCAGCAGTGAAAGGGGACCGCTCTATGGCTACACCTTC. Protein sequence: CASSERGPLYGYTF.

The gene calls are TRBV7-9 and TRBJ2-7; TRBD1 or TRBD2 may be the D gene (5 bases each). Germline CDR1 reads SEHNR; CDR2 reads FQNEAQ (reference sequence). V was shortened by 3 bases and J by 2 bases, with 8 bases between the two germline ends. This CDR3 spans 13 amino acids. The CDR3 sequence: CASSLGTPYEQYF. Here the CDR3 DNA reads TGTGCCAGCAGCTTGGGGACGCCCTACGAGCAGTACTTC.

V and J are TRBV5-1 and TRBJ1-2; 9 bases agree with TRBD1. CDR1 SGHRS and CDR2 YFSETQ come from the germline V gene. The CDR3 spans 16 residues. V trimming: 0 bases; J trimming: 8 bases; junction bases outside the gene matches: 11. As DNA, the CDR3 is TGCGCCAGCAGCTTGGCAGAGGACAGGGGTTTATACGGCTACACCTTC. Protein: CASSLAEDRGLYGYTF.

The CDR3 is CASSEGQGNNSPLHF. The DNA for the CDR3 is TGTGCCAGCAGTGAAGGACAGGGAAACAATTCACCCCTCCACTTT. This chain joins TRBV2 and TRBJ1-6; 7 nucleotides match TRBD1. Germline values: CDR1 SNHLY, CDR2 FYNNEI. With 1 base clipped from V and 7 bases from J, the junction kept 4 bases outside the gene matches. CDR3 length: 15 amino acids.

The chain links TRBV3-1 (or the pseudogene TRBV3-2) to TRBJ2-7, with 9 bases that match TRBD2. Germline loops: CDR1 LGHDT, CDR2 YNNKEL (reference sequence). The V segment lost 4 bases and the J segment 1 base; nucleotides outside the gene matches: 5. The CDR3 contains 15 residues. The CDR3 DNA is TGTGCCAGCAGCCTGCGGGGGGGTATTTCCTACGAGCAGTACTTC. Its translation: CASSLRGGISYEQYF.

J is TRBJ2-3 and V is TRBV6-6; D is undetermined. The CDR3 extends over 16 amino acids. Germline lookup yields CDR1 MNHNY and CDR2 SVGAGI (reference sequence). V was pared by 6 bases and J by 1 base, with 17 bases between. The CDR3 DNA reads as TGTGCCAGCAGCCGTGCTAGAGGTGCGGGCACAGATACGCAGTATTTT. As protein: CASSRARGAGTDTQYF.

V and J are TRBV6-5 and TRBJ1-2; perhaps TRBD1 as D (5 bases). The CDR3 has 14 residues. Germline CDR1 MNHEY, CDR2 SVGAGI. Deletions cut 6 bases from V and 5 bases from J, with 16 bases between. The CDR3 reads CASRLQEGSYGYTF. CDR3 DNA: TGTGCCAGCAGGCTACAGGAGGGATCTTATGGCTACACCTTC.